These 28 T cell receptor beta chains originate from one sample sequenced in a study of shared clonotypes between healthy human individuals. Produced via immunoSEQ multiplex PCR; TCRdb's table is partial and in-frame only. Found here are 2 million or so clones, 85% to 95% of them singletons; the top ten hold more than 0.1%. Sequenced sample: naive CD4+ T cells sorted from blood. As to subset: CD45RA+ positively selected. These receptors all come from a man younger than 30 in good health.

V and J are TRBV23-1 and TRBJ1-1; unclear D gene. TRBV23-1 is placed among ORFs of uncertain function. The CDR3 spans 16 residues. Trimming pared 0 bases from V and 8 bases from J, leaving 19 bases between. CDR3 DNA: TGCGCCAGCAGTCAATCATGGAGGACGGTTCAACGGGAAGCTTTCTTT. It yields the protein CASSQSWRTVQREAFF.

V is TRBV18 and J is TRBJ2-3; 9 bases fit TRBD2. CDR3 size: 17 residues. After removal of 3 bases from V and 1 base from J, the junction contained 8 bases not matched to a gene. CDR1 is KGHSH, CDR2 LQKENI, per germline. The CDR3 spells CASSPQISGGRTDTQYF. In DNA form, the CDR3 reads TGTGCCAGCTCACCCCAGATTAGCGGGGGACGCACAGATACGCAGTATTTT.

Notes on this clone: Other DNA sequences in this specimen translate into the identical CDR3. The chain is built from TRBV29-1 and TRBJ1-2; 7 bases line up with TRBD1. Germline V gene lookup returns CDR1 SQVTM and CDR2 ANQGSEA. V gave up 6 bases and J gave up 2 bases; unmatched junction bases: 3. There are 12 residues in the CDR3. The CDR3 protein is CSVVGQNYGYTF. In nucleotides, the CDR3 is TGCAGCGTAGTGGGACAGAACTATGGCTACACCTTC.

V and J are TRBV18 and TRBJ2-1, with a possible D match to TRBD1 (6 bases). Germline V gene lookup returns CDR1 KGHSH and CDR2 LQKENI. The CDR3 is 17 amino acids. With 0 bases removed from V and 5 bases from J, the gap between germline ends came to 17 bases. The CDR3 region has the DNA TGTGCCAGCTCACCACCACTCCGCCCCAGGGGAGACAATGAGCAGTTCTTC. Translation gives CASSPPLRPRGDNEQFF.

V and J are TRBV5-1 and TRBJ2-7, with 9 bases fitting TRBD1. The V and J ends lost 4 bases and 3 bases, in that order; junction bases with no gene match: 5. Germline lookup yields CDR1 SGHRS and CDR2 YFSETQ. CDR3 length: 14 amino acids. The CDR3 reads CASSPDRGNYEQYF. The CDR3 nucleotides are TGCGCCAGCAGCCCGGACAGGGGTAACTACGAGCAGTACTTC.

The chain is built from TRBV6-1 and TRBJ2-7; TRBD2 aligns across 10 bases. V trimming: 6 bases; J trimming: 6 bases; junction bases outside the gene matches: 11. The CDR3 is 15 residues long. Germline CDR1 MNHNS, CDR2 SASEGT. CDR3 amino acids: CASRISGGVSSEQYF. The DNA of the CDR3 is TGTGCCAGCAGAATAAGCGGGGGGGTTTCGTCCGAGCAGTACTTC.

A word on this clone: At one boundary the junction diverges from the germline segment, which might be a read error. The V call is TRBV4-1, the J call TRBJ1-3; possible D gene TRBD1, 5 bases. In germline, CDR1 is MGHRA, CDR2 YSYEKL. The CDR3 length is 16 residues. CDR3 protein: CATSILWGPSGNTIYF. The DNA for the CDR3 is TGCGCCACCAGCATCTTATGGGGACCTTCTGGAAACACCATATATTTT.

V is TRBV11-2 and J is TRBJ2-2; 7 bases align to TRBD1. J lost 2 bases, V lost 6 bases, and 6 bases had no gene match. The CDR3 sequence is 15 residues long. Germline values: CDR1 SGHAT, CDR2 FQNNGV. CDR3 sequence (DNA): TGTGCCAGCAGTTTCGGGACAGTTAACACCGGGGAGCTGTTTTTT. It specifies CASSFGTVNTGELFF.

The chain has TRBV19 and TRBJ1-5, with a tentative D call TRBD1 (5 bases). Trimming left V 4 bases short and J 6 bases short, with 16 bases between. The CDR3 has 15 residues. From germline, CDR1 is LNHDA and CDR2 SQIVND (reference sequence). CDR3 sequence reads: CASSTQGSGTQPQHF. The CDR3, as DNA: TGTGCCAGTAGTACCCAGGGTAGCGGCACTCAGCCCCAGCATTTT.

The chain is built from TRBV5-4 and TRBJ2-7, with D possibly being TRBD2 (6 bases). The germline V gene encodes CDR1 SGHNT and CDR2 YYREEE (reference sequence). Deletions cut 0 bases from V and 3 bases from J, with 13 bases between. CDR3 size: 15 residues. CDR3 in DNA: TGTGCCAGCAGCTTGGGGGGGGTCACAGTCTACGAGCAGTACTTC. Its translation: CASSLGGVTVYEQYF.

A few counts support this clone. The germline gene is not matched at one end of the junction; a read error may be the cause. This chain connects TRBV5-1 to TRBJ2-5, with 12 positions matching TRBD2. The last part of the DNA fits TRBJ2-7 better; the J call may be wrong. This CDR3 contains 16 residues. Per germline, CDR1 SGHRS and CDR2 YFSETQ. The CDR3 protein is CASTLGGTSGSYEQYF. In DNA, the CDR3 is TGCGCCAGCACCTTGGGTGGGACTAGCGGGTCCTACGAGCAGTACTTC.

The chain combines TRBV18 with TRBJ1-5; D possibly corresponds to TRBD1 (6 bases). V lost 0 bases and J lost 2, with 17 bases in between. CDR1 and CDR2 from the germline V gene are KGHSH and LQKENI. The CDR3 has 18 amino acids. The DNA for the CDR3 is TGTGCCAGCTCACCACCGATCCAGGGGACGGCAGGCAATCAGCCCCAGCATTTT. This encodes CASSPPIQGTAGNQPQHF.

V usage is TRBV9 and J usage is TRBJ1-1; D may be TRBD1 (6 bases). Germline V gives CDR1 SGDLS, CDR2 YYNGEE. V lost 0 bases to trimming and J lost 4 bases, with 19 bases between them. This CDR3 comprises 17 residues. CDR3 DNA sequence: TGTGCCAGCAGCGTAGCCGGGACAATCCGTGGGGGCACTGAAGCTTTCTTT. The encoded protein is CASSVAGTIRGGTEAFF.

The genes are TRBV7-9 and TRBJ2-7; D unresolved. CDR1 is SEHNR, CDR2 FQNEAQ, per germline (reference sequence). With 1 base removed from V and 4 bases from J, the gap between germline ends came to 8 bases. The CDR3 consists of 13 residues. The CDR3 is CASSLEDFYEQYF. CDR3 DNA sequence: TGTGCCAGCAGCTTAGAAGACTTTTACGAGCAGTACTTC.

This chain uses TRBV5-4 with TRBJ1-2, with TRBD1 matching 7 bases. V shed 4 bases and J 8 bases; nucleotides not matched to a gene: 11. This CDR3 contains 14 residues. Germline-derived CDR1 and CDR2 are SGHNT and YYREEE (reference sequence). The CDR3 spells CASSTNRGGFGYTF. The CDR3 DNA sequence: TGTGCCAGCAGCACCAACAGGGGTGGTTTCGGCTACACCTTC.

The chain links TRBV19 to TRBJ1-1, with a weak D call TRBD1 (5 bases). With 7 bases removed from V and 8 bases from J, the gap between germline ends came to 23 bases. From germline, CDR1 is LNHDA and CDR2 SQIVND (reference sequence). The CDR3 has 15 residues. The CDR3 region is CASTTTFWGLDEAFF. CDR3 in DNA: TGTGCCAGTACTACGACCTTTTGGGGCCTCGACGAAGCTTTCTTT. The full variable domain, in which reference TRBV19 and TRBJ1-1 provide the parts outside the CDR3, is DGGITQSPKYLFRKEGQNVTLSCEQNLNHDAMYWYRQDPGQGLRLIYYSQIVNDFQKGDIAEGYSVSREKKESFPLTVTSAQKNPTAFYLCASTTTFWGLDEAFFGQGTRLTVV.

The J gene is TRBJ2-5, the V gene TRBV4-1; D not resolved. This CDR3 is 13 amino acids long. CDR1 MGHRA and CDR2 YSYEKL come from the germline V gene. Trimming removed 4 bases at V and 4 bases at J, with 10 bases between. The CDR3 DNA follows: TGCGCCAGCAGCCGGATCCCTGGAGAGACCCAGTACTTC. Translating it yields CASSRIPGETQYF.

This sequence joins TRBV6-1 and TRBJ2-5; the match to TRBD1 covers 8 bases. The ends lost 6 bases at V and 6 bases at J; junction bases unmatched: 9. This CDR3 spans 14 amino acids. Germline values: CDR1 MNHNS, CDR2 SASEGT. The CDR3 nucleotides read TGTGCCAGCAGATCCCACAGGGGGGAGAAGACCCAGTACTTC. Translation gives CASRSHRGEKTQYF.

V is TRBV11-2 and J is TRBJ1-1; 9 nucleotides align to TRBD1. This CDR3 has 14 residues. CDR1 and CDR2 (germline): SGHAT, FQNNGV. Germline trimming cut 5 bases from V and 5 bases from J; bases unmatched to any gene: 6. CDR3 region: CASSPQGARTEAFF. For the CDR3, the DNA is TGTGCCAGCAGCCCACAGGGGGCGAGAACTGAAGCTTTCTTT.

This sequence joins TRBV9 and TRBJ1-1; D is uncertain. Germline V gives CDR1 SGDLS, CDR2 YYNGEE. CDR3 length: 14 residues. V was trimmed by 2 bases and J by 1 base, leaving 9 bases between them. CDR3 sequence: CASSVSPANTEAFF. DNA for the CDR3: TGTGCCAGCAGCGTGTCCCCCGCGAACACTGAAGCTTTCTTT.

The chain links TRBV29-1 to TRBJ1-6; the D is unclear. Trimming pared 4 bases from V and 7 bases from J, leaving 11 bases between. The germline CDR1 and CDR2 sequences are SQVTM and ANQGSEA. The CDR3 consists of 13 residues. As DNA, the CDR3 is TGCAGCGTTGGGACGGACCGAAATTCACCCCTCCACTTT. It yields the protein CSVGTDRNSPLHF.

The chain uses TRBV11-2 and TRBJ2-7, with D possibly TRBD2 on 6 matching bases. This CDR3 has 16 amino acids. Germline V gene sequence: CDR1 SGHAT, CDR2 FQNNGV. The V end lost 0 bases, the J end lost 1 base, and 13 bases lay between the germline ends. In nucleotides, the CDR3 is TGTGCCAGCAGCTTAGATTTCGGGGGATTATCCTACGAGCAGTACTTC. The encoded protein is CASSLDFGGLSYEQYF.

The V gene is TRBV27, the J gene TRBJ2-7; unclear D gene. This CDR3 has 13 amino acids. Germline CDR1 reads MNHEY; CDR2 reads SMNVEV (reference sequence). With 3 bases removed from V and 3 bases from J, the gap between germline ends came to 9 bases. The CDR3 bases are TGTGCCAGCAGTTTGTTCAGGAGCTACGAGCAGTACTTC. Translation gives CASSLFRSYEQYF.

The rearrangement uses TRBV5-4 and TRBJ2-2; tentatively, D is TRBD2 (6 bases). Looked up from germline, CDR1 is SGHNT and CDR2 is YYREEE (reference sequence). V gave up 6 bases and J gave up 4 bases, with 16 bases separating them. CDR3 length equals 15 residues. CDR3 in DNA: TGTGCCAGCATCGACGGGGCGGGACCCACCGGGGAGCTGTTTTTT. Its protein is CASIDGAGPTGELFF.

V usage is TRBV7-9 and J usage is TRBJ1-2, with a weak D call TRBD1 (6 bases). Deletions cut 4 bases from V and 8 bases from J, with 23 bases between. The CDR3 spans 16 residues. CDR1 is SEHNR and CDR2 is FQNEAQ in the germline V gene (reference sequence). The CDR3 DNA reads TGTGCCAGCAGCTCACGAGGGGGAAGCTACCTTCTCGGCTACACCTTC. Translated, it gives CASSSRGGSYLLGYTF.

V and J are TRBV18 and TRBJ2-1; TRBD1 matches 10 bases. Germline CDR1 is KGHSH and CDR2 is LQKENI. This CDR3 has 14 amino acids. V dropped 6 bases and J dropped 7; count of bases not matched to a gene: 6. The CDR3 DNA reads as TGTGCCAGCTCGGGACAGGGGTTATTGAATGAGCAGTTCTTC. Residues: CASSGQGLLNEQFF. Variable domain in full (rest from reference TRBV18 and TRBJ2-1): NAGVMQNPRHLVRRRGQEARLRCSPMKGHSHVYWYRQLPEEGLKFMVYLQKENIIDESGMPKERFSAEFPKEGPSILRIQQVVRGDSAAYFCASSGQGLLNEQFFGPGTRLTVL.

The rearrangement links TRBV5-1 to TRBJ1-4, with D possibly matching TRBD1 (5 bases). This CDR3 has 13 amino acids. V lost 6 bases, J lost 3 bases, and 9 bases lay in between. Per germline, CDR1 SGHRS and CDR2 YFSETQ. The CDR3 here is CASTGMANEKLFF. The CDR3 nucleotides are TGCGCCAGCACAGGGATGGCTAATGAAAAACTGTTTTTT. Drawing the rest from reference TRBV5-1 and TRBJ1-4, the complete variable domain is KAGVTQTPRYLIKTRGQQVTLSCSPISGHRSVSWYQQTPGQGLQFLFEYFSETQRNKGNFPGRFSGRQFSNSRSEMNVSTLELGDSALYLCASTGMANEKLFFGSGTQLSVL.

This clone was seen a single time. The chain carries TRBV7-9 and TRBJ1-1; 7 bases match TRBD1. V shed 5 bases, J shed 1 base, and the junction held 4 bases outside the gene matches. The V gene's germline CDR1 is SEHNR and CDR2 FQNEAQ (reference sequence). This CDR3 contains 14 residues. The CDR3 DNA reads as TGTGCCAGCAGCGCCCAGGGGGGGAACACTGAAGCTTTCTTT. Translation: CASSAQGGNTEAFF.